This T cell receptor beta chain was recorded in a study of T cell responses to AZD1222 COVID-19 vaccine. Regarding the study as a whole: Seropositive at baseline were only a handful of AZD1222 recipients. Receipt of two AZD1222 doses was followed by a rise in Spike-specific TCR breadth and depth. Donors were chiefly white British, with a greater number of females, and clonal diversity was perhaps underestimated.

Clones were sequenced by immunoSEQ multiplex PCR, and TCRdb holds only the in-frame ones, with some missing. The top ten clones hold 5.6% of a sample with 80,000 to 100,000 clones, about 86% of them seen once. It was second doses at about 4 or about 12 weeks that were pooled. Regarding this clone: Its antigen is still unknown.

This CDR3 spans 15 amino acids. Germline V gene data show CDR1 as LNHNV and CDR2 as YYDKDF (reference sequence). The junction had 5 bases not matched to a gene; V was cut back by 0 bases and J by 5 bases. This chain uses TRBV15 with TRBJ2-7, with 9 bases lining up with TRBD1. The receptor's source is an adult who received the AZD1222 COVID-19 vaccine. Sequenced material: peripheral blood, taken 28 days after the second AZD1222 dose. This CDR3 is CATSRDRGTGNEQYF. The CDR3, as DNA: TGTGCCACCAGCAGAGATAGGGGGACAGGGAACGAGCAGTACTTC.